Shown below are 19 T cell receptor beta chains from a single sample sequenced in a study of regulatory T cells in long-lasting Graves disease. The sample's time point: newly diagnosed GD, antithyroid drugs for less than 3 months. Extracted PBMC RNA gave rise to the TCR library. Construction of the TCR beta libraries employed iRepertoire HTBI primers in conjunction with Arm-PCR of CDR3 regions. TCRdb re-called the multiplex PCR reads with MiXCR, one entry per CDR3 protein. The sample carries about 460,000 distinct CDR3 sequences, 12% to 15% recorded once. These data also featured in a second study, about T cells in Graves' hyperthyroidism and ophthalmopathy.

Here the sequenced sample was peripheral blood mononuclear cells (PBMCs), taken at new diagnosis, from a patient treated with antithyroid drugs. The source of these receptors is a woman in her 50s with Graves disease.

This clonotype occurred many times. The V and J genes are TRBV5-1 and TRBJ2-3; no clear D. Trimming removed 4 bases at V and 3 bases at J, with 9 bases between. The germline V gene encodes CDR1 SGHRS and CDR2 YFSETQ. CDR3 length: 13 residues. In DNA form, the CDR3 reads TGCGCCAGCAGCCGGAGACGAACAGATACGCAGTATTTT. Translated: CASSRRRTDTQYF.

The table lists this clonotype with many counts. This chain uses TRBV5-1 with TRBJ2-2; D is perhaps TRBD1 or TRBD2 (5 bases each). The germline CDR1 and CDR2 sequences are SGHRS and YFSETQ. The germline V and J ends were trimmed by 4 bases and 8 bases, with 15 bases remaining between them. The CDR3 loop spans 14 amino acids. In nucleotides, the CDR3 is TGCGCCAGCAGCCCAGGAGAGGGACCTGGGGAGCTGTTTTTT. Its protein product is CASSPGEGPGELFF. The full variable domain, in which reference TRBV5-1 and TRBJ2-2 provide the parts outside the CDR3, is KAGVTQTPRYLIKTRGQQVTLSCSPISGHRSVSWYQQTPGQGLQFLFEYFSETQRNKGNFPGRFSGRQFSNSRSEMNVSTLELGDSALYLCASSPGEGPGELFFGEGSRLTVL.

This clonotype occurred a few times. V is TRBV18 and J is TRBJ2-3; TRBD2 might be the D (6 bases). V dropped 3 bases and J dropped 4 bases, with 11 bases sitting between them. Per the germline V gene, CDR1 is KGHSH and CDR2 is LQKENI. CDR3 size: 14 residues. The CDR3 protein is CASSPFRESDTQYF. DNA of the CDR3: TGTGCCAGCTCACCTTTCCGGGAGTCAGATACGCAGTATTTT.

The V and J genes are TRBV6-9 and TRBJ1-4, with D uncertain. This CDR3 region has 14 residues. From germline, CDR1 is MNHGY and CDR2 SVAAGI. Trimming cost V 4 bases and J 5 bases, with 11 bases left between them. The CDR3 nucleotides read TGTGCCAGCAGTTCGGAGGGAGGGAATGAAAAACTGTTTTTT. Its translation is CASSSEGGNEKLFF.

This clonotype has only a few counts. This rearrangement joins TRBV28 to TRBJ2-7, with a weak D call TRBD2 (5 bases). The CDR3 runs 16 residues. Trimming removed 5 bases at V and 1 base at J, with 18 bases between. Germline CDR1 and CDR2: MDHEN and SYDVKM. The DNA for the CDR3 is TGTGCCAGCAGTCCTTATTCTGGGAGACGTTCCTACGAGCAGTACTTC. Encoded protein: CASSPYSGRRSYEQYF.

This clonotype has a count of ten or more. This chain joins TRBV20-1 and TRBJ1-5; a possible D gene is TRBD1 (6 bases). The CDR3 length is 14 residues. The germline CDR1 and CDR2 sequences are DFQATT and SNEGSKA (reference sequence). The V gene lost 1 base and the J gene lost 3 bases, with 10 bases spanning the gap. The CDR3 region is CSARVWGLNQPQHF. The DNA of the CDR3 is TGCAGTGCTAGAGTTTGGGGGCTCAATCAGCCCCAGCATTTT.

In its sample, this clonotype was seen many times. The chain has TRBV29-1 and TRBJ2-1; unclear D gene. The CDR3 runs to 9 residues. Trimming removed 3 bases from V and 10 bases from J, with 4 bases in between. The germline gives CDR1 SQVTM, CDR2 ANQGSEA. CDR3 bases: TGCAGCGTTGACTGGGAGCAGTTCTTC. Its translation: CSVDWEQFF.

The V gene is TRBV4-2, the J gene TRBJ2-7; 10 nucleotides align to TRBD2. Germline CDR1 LGHNA, CDR2 YNFKEQ. V lost 0 bases, J lost 6 bases, and 8 bases stayed unmatched. The CDR3 has 16 amino acids. CDR3 DNA sequence: TGTGCCAGCAGCCAAGATCTAGGAGCGGGAGGGGCCGAGCAGTACTTC. The encoded protein is CASSQDLGAGGAEQYF.

This clonotype appeared a few times. This chain links TRBV5-1 with TRBJ2-2, with unresolved D. CDR3 length: 16 amino acids. V shed 0 bases and J shed 0 bases, with 9 bases lying between them. CDR1 and CDR2 (germline): SGHRS, YFSETQ. CDR3 coding DNA: TGCGCCAGCAGCTTGGGAGGTATCTCGAACACCGGGGAGCTGTTTTTT. Translation gives CASSLGGISNTGELFF.

This clonotype was observed at least ten times. The gene calls are TRBV7-2 and TRBJ2-2; 8 bases agree with TRBD1. The V segment lost 10 bases and the J segment 0 bases; nucleotides outside the gene matches: 10. Germline CDR1 and CDR2: SGHTA and FQGNSA. The length of the CDR3 is 16 residues. CDR3 sequence: CATRGQAASNTGELFF. The CDR3 DNA follows: TGTGCCACCCGGGGACAGGCAGCCTCGAACACCGGGGAGCTGTTTTTT.

This clonotype occurred many times. The rearrangement links TRBV7-2 to TRBJ1-2; D gene ambiguous. The CDR3 sequence is 12 residues long. Per the germline V gene, CDR1 is SGHTA and CDR2 is FQGNSA. V was cut by 5 bases and J by 8 bases, with 12 bases left in between. CDR3: CASSRKGGGYTF. The CDR3 nucleotides read TGTGCCAGCAGCCGTAAAGGAGGGGGCTACACCTTC.

This clonotype was picked up many times. The chain joins TRBV24-1 to TRBJ2-1; 10 nucleotides match TRBD2. There are 15 residues in the CDR3. V shed 0 bases, J shed 10 bases, and the junction held 5 bases outside the gene matches. Germline V gene lookup returns CDR1 KGHDR and CDR2 SFDVKD. CDR3 in DNA: TGTGCCACCAGTGATTTGAGTAGCGGGGGGAGGGAGCAGTTCTTC. The encoded protein is CATSDLSSGGREQFF.

In this sample, this clonotype turned up many times. This rearrangement joins TRBV28 to TRBJ2-3; TRBD2 matches at 9 bases. The CDR3 runs 15 residues. The trim removed 3 bases at V and 6 bases at J, leaving 7 bases unmatched. The germline gives CDR1 MDHEN, CDR2 SYDVKM. The CDR3 loop is CASSLASGKGDTQYF. CDR3 coding DNA: TGTGCCAGCAGTTTGGCTAGCGGGAAAGGGGATACGCAGTATTTT.

This clonotype was picked up many times. The chain joins TRBV3-1 to TRBJ2-1; no clear D. The V end was cut by 0 bases, the J end by 1 base, with 7 bases between. The CDR3 runs to 15 residues. Germline lookup yields CDR1 LGHDT and CDR2 YNNKEL (reference sequence). CDR3: CASSQDAQSYNEQFF. As DNA, the CDR3 is TGTGCCAGCAGCCAAGATGCTCAATCCTACAATGAGCAGTTCTTC.

The sample holds one count of this clonotype. The rearrangement uses TRBV18 and TRBJ2-1; possible D gene TRBD2, 5 bases. The CDR3 is 15 residues long. Germline V CDR1 and CDR2: KGHSH, LQKENI. Trimming took 3 bases from V and 2 from J, leaving 11 bases between them. For the CDR3, the DNA is TGTGCCAGCTCACCGAAGAGCGGAGCCTACAATGAGCAGTTCTTC. Encoded protein: CASSPKSGAYNEQFF.

This clonotype appeared a few times. V gene TRBV10-3 combines with J gene TRBJ2-3; the match to TRBD2 covers 12 bases. Germline lookup yields CDR1 ENHRY and CDR2 SYGVKD. Trimming cost V 8 bases and J 3 bases; bases outside gene matches: 24. The length of the CDR3 is 21 residues. CDR3 in amino acids: CAILSGATAETSGSGTDTQYF. The CDR3 region has the DNA TGTGCCATCCTATCTGGGGCGACCGCTGAGACTAGCGGGAGTGGGACAGATACGCAGTATTTT.

V usage is TRBV3-1 and J usage is TRBJ2-4; D is unresolved. Trimming took off 4 bases at V and 0 bases at J, with 7 bases between the two ends. Germline V gene lookup returns CDR1 LGHDT and CDR2 YNNKEL (reference sequence). The length of the CDR3 is 14 residues. The CDR3 sequence: CASSLSGAKNIQYF. For the CDR3, the DNA is TGTGCCAGCAGCCTTTCAGGAGCCAAAAACATTCAGTACTTC. The whole variable domain, remainder taken from reference TRBV3-1 and TRBJ2-4, is DTAVSQTPKYLVTQMGNDKSIKCEQNLGHDTMYWYKQDSKKFLKIMFSYNNKELIINETVPNRFSPKSPDKAHLNLHINSLELGDSAVYFCASSLSGAKNIQYFGAGTRLSVL.

Worth noting for this clonotype: An end of the junction differs from the germline gene, which may be a read error. V and J are TRBV20-1 and TRBJ2-1; D ambiguous. This CDR3 has 13 amino acids. CDR1 DFQATT and CDR2 SNEGSKA come from the germline V gene (reference sequence). CDR3 loop: CSARFSSCNEQFF. CDR3 bases: TGCAGTGCTAGATTCAGCTCCTGCAATGAGCAGTTCTTC.

This clonotype was detected ten times or more. The chain is built from TRBV19 and TRBJ1-5; D unresolved. The CDR3 sequence is 15 residues long. Looked up from germline, CDR1 is LNHDA and CDR2 is SQIVND (reference sequence). Trimming removed 6 bases from V and 10 bases from J, with 22 bases in between. The CDR3 here is CASSRQPSAIVPQHF. The CDR3 DNA reads TGTGCCAGTAGCCGACAACCTTCCGCCATTGTCCCCCAGCATTTT.